The 32 T cell receptor beta chains below were found in one sample sequenced in a study of molecular identifiers for immune sequencing clone quantification. From the PCR reads, TCRdb called clonotypes with MiXCR, one entry per CDR3 protein. The table lists about 100,000 distinct CDR3 sequences, about 35% of them singletons. Sequenced: naive CD8+ T cells from blood, with Jurkat cell RNA spiked in. The subset here: FACS-sorted CD8+CD4-CCR7+CD45RA+ naive T cells. These receptors originate from a human donor in good health. Some libraries in this study had Jurkat cell RNA spiked in.

The chain joins TRBV3-1 to TRBJ2-6, with D possibly TRBD1 on 6 matching bases. CDR3 length: 14 residues. The germline V gene encodes CDR1 LGHDT and CDR2 YNNKEL (reference sequence). V lost 4 bases and J 11 bases, leaving 15 bases between the germline ends. The chain's CDR3 is CASSPTDSRDVLTF. The CDR3 DNA reads as TGTGCCAGCAGCCCAACGGACAGTCGGGACGTCCTGACTTTC.

This clonotype was counted at least ten times. The gene calls are TRBV15 and TRBJ2-5, with D unclear. Germline assignment: CDR1 LNHNV and CDR2 YYDKDF (reference sequence). The CDR3 has 12 amino acids. V lost 0 bases, J lost 5 bases, and 4 bases lay in between. The CDR3 coding sequence is TGTGCCACCAGCAGAGATGCGGAGACCCAGTACTTC. Translated: CATSRDAETQYF.

With respect to this clonotype: An end of the junction differs from the germline gene, which may be a read error. This chain connects TRBV19 to TRBJ2-7; a possible D gene is TRBD2 (6 bases). CDR1 is LNHDA, CDR2 SQIVND, per germline (reference sequence). CDR3 length equals 18 residues. The CDR3 DNA reads as TGTGCCAGTAGTATAATACCAGGGTCTGCCGGGAGAATTGACGAGCAGGACTTC. Translated, it gives CASSIIPGSAGRIDEQDF.

The chain uses TRBV9 and TRBJ1-1, with D perhaps TRBD1 (5 bases). V shed 2 bases and J shed 5 bases, with 13 bases lying between them. The germline V gene has CDR1 SGDLS and CDR2 YYNGEE. This CDR3 is built from 14 residues. The CDR3 region is CASSVGEGVTEAFF. The CDR3 DNA reads TGTGCCAGCAGCGTGGGGGAGGGTGTGACTGAAGCTTTCTTT. Full variable domain (remainder filled in from reference TRBV9 and TRBJ1-1): DSGVTQTPKHLITATGQRVTLRCSPRSGDLSVYWYQQSLDQGLQFLIQYYNGEERAKGNILERFSAQQFPDLHSELNLSSLELGDSALYFCASSVGEGVTEAFFGQGTRLTVV.

In its sample, this clonotype was seen a few times. The chain joins TRBV29-1 to TRBJ1-1, with D uncertain. The CDR3 has 12 residues. Per germline, CDR1 SQVTM and CDR2 ANQGSEA. Between the trimmed V and J ends, which lost 3 bases and 4 bases, there was a span of 9 bases. The CDR3 DNA follows: TGCAGCGTTGAGGGGTGGAGCACTGAAGCTTTCTTT. This translates into CSVEGWSTEAFF.

The chain links TRBV7-6 to TRBJ2-2; weak D call: TRBD2 (5 bases). Germline CDR1 and CDR2: SGHVS and FNYEAQ. This CDR3 is built from 14 residues. The V end lost 4 bases, the J end lost 6 bases, and 12 bases lay between the germline ends. The CDR3 region is CASSSGVFPGELFF. The CDR3 DNA reads as TGTGCCAGCAGCTCCGGGGTGTTCCCCGGGGAGCTGTTTTTT.

The V and J genes are TRBV19 and TRBJ2-2; weak D call: TRBD2 (5 bases). Germline V CDR1 and CDR2: LNHDA, SQIVND (reference sequence). Trimming removed 5 bases from V and 6 bases from J, with 13 bases in between. This CDR3 spans 14 amino acids. The CDR3 sequence is CASSLLGFSGELFF. The CDR3 bases are TGTGCCAGTAGTTTACTAGGGTTCTCCGGGGAGCTGTTTTTT.

The rearrangement links TRBV13 to TRBJ2-7; 12 bases match TRBD2. This CDR3 is built from 15 residues. In germline, CDR1 is PRHDT, CDR2 FYEKMQ (reference sequence). The V segment lost 5 bases and the J segment 4 bases; nucleotides outside the gene matches: 6. CDR3 in DNA: TGTGCCAGCAGCAGGGGGACTAGCGGGTTATACGAGCAGTACTTC. Its protein is CASSRGTSGLYEQYF.

The chain is built from TRBV29-1 and TRBJ2-1; TRBD2 matches 16 bases. This CDR3 comprises 14 residues. With V trimmed by 6 bases and J by 7 bases, 3 bases remained unmatched. Germline CDR1 reads SQVTM; CDR2 reads ANQGSEA. The CDR3 DNA reads as TGCAGCGTGGGACTAGCGGGAGGGTGGAATGAGCAGTTCTTC. It translates to CSVGLAGGWNEQFF.

Points on this clonotype: At one of its ends the junction is not consistent with the germline gene, which may arise from a read error. The chain couples TRBV7-2 to TRBJ2-2; 8 positions match TRBD2. Germline-derived CDR1 and CDR2 are SGHTA and FQGNSA. The CDR3 is made up of 13 amino acids. Here the CDR3 reads CASSPGGPGELYF. The CDR3 coding sequence is TGTGCCAGCAGCCCGGGGGGGCCCGGGGAGCTGTATTTT.

This clonotype was seen many times. The V call is TRBV5-4, the J call TRBJ2-7; tentative D call: TRBD2 (5 bases). Per the germline V gene, CDR1 is SGHNT and CDR2 is YYREEE (reference sequence). V was trimmed by 2 bases and J by 5 bases, leaving 8 bases between them. The CDR3 is 12 residues long. The DNA for the CDR3 is TGTGCCAGCAGCTTCGGGGTCGACGAGCAGTACTTC. It codes for CASSFGVDEQYF.

The V call is TRBV7-2, the J call TRBJ2-7; tentatively, D is TRBD1 (5 bases). Germline CDR1 and CDR2: SGHTA and FQGNSA. The CDR3 has 17 amino acids. V lost 1 base to trimming and J lost 2 bases, with 18 bases between them. The CDR3 spells CASSLETALHPTYEQYF. Written as DNA, the CDR3 is TGTGCCAGCAGCTTAGAGACAGCGCTCCACCCAACCTACGAGCAGTACTTC.

Worth noting for this clonotype: Just one base apart from a much larger clone, this may be a read error. The chain links TRBV25-1 to TRBJ2-1; D is uncertain. Germline V gene lookup returns CDR1 MGHDK and CDR2 SYGVNS. CDR3 length: 12 residues. The CDR3 spells CASRIGGNEQLF. The CDR3 DNA is TGTGCCAGCAGGATAGGTGGCAATGAGCAGCTCTTC.

The rearrangement joins TRBV7-9 to TRBJ2-1, with a tentative D call TRBD2 (5 bases). Germline V gene data show CDR1 as SEHNR and CDR2 as FQNEAQ (reference sequence). Trimming shortened V by 8 bases and J by 2 bases, and 19 bases separated the two germline ends. The CDR3 loop spans 16 amino acids. The DNA of the CDR3 is TGTGCCAGCGCCCTGGCAGAGGGAACAGCCTACAATGAGCAGTTCTTC. Amino acids: CASALAEGTAYNEQFF.

Of note for this clonotype: No conserved phenylalanine or tryptophan is present at the end of the CDR3, so a read error is the likely explanation. V gene TRBV4-3 combines with J gene TRBJ1-4; D remains unclear. CDR3 size: 13 residues. The V gene's germline CDR1 is LGHNA and CDR2 YSLEER. Deletions cut 3 bases from V and 8 bases from J, with 10 bases between. CDR3 amino acids: CASSQEGEEKLFL. The CDR3 DNA is TGCGCCAGCAGCCAGGAGGGCGAGGAAAAACTGTTTTTA.

V usage is TRBV23-1 and J usage is TRBJ2-7, with a tentative D call TRBD1 (5 bases). TRBV23-1 is recorded as an ORF, its role being uncertain. The CDR3 is made up of 13 amino acids. V was pared by 10 bases and J by 2 bases, with 15 bases between. CDR3 amino acids: CAKWGRFTYEQYF. CDR3 bases: TGCGCCAAATGGGGCAGGTTTACCTACGAGCAGTACTTC.

This clonotype was detected many times. The chain uses TRBV28 and TRBJ2-3, with a weak D call TRBD2 (6 bases). This CDR3 spans 11 amino acids. The ends were cut back, 8 bases at V and 9 bases at J, with 12 bases in the middle. Germline assignment: CDR1 MDHEN and CDR2 SYDVKM. The CDR3 region has the DNA TGTGCCAGCGCCTGGGGAGGAACGCAGTATTTT. Protein sequence: CASAWGGTQYF.

The CDR3 loop reads CSAREVANTEAFF. CDR3 nucleotide sequence: TGCAGTGCTAGAGAGGTGGCAAACACTGAAGCTTTCTTT. The chain couples TRBV20-1 to TRBJ1-1; D ambiguous. Germline V gene data show CDR1 as DFQATT and CDR2 as SNEGSKA (reference sequence). There are 13 residues in the CDR3. V gave up 0 bases and J gave up 2 bases, with 7 bases separating them.

The chain couples TRBV20-1 to TRBJ2-7, with 9 bases matching TRBD1. The germline V gene encodes CDR1 DFQATT and CDR2 SNEGSKA (reference sequence). The CDR3 contains 13 residues. Germline trimming cut 6 bases from V and 6 bases from J; bases unmatched to any gene: 9. The DNA of the CDR3 is TGCAGTGCCCCAGGACCACAGGGGGCCGAGCAGTACTTC. Its translation is CSAPGPQGAEQYF.

The V call is TRBV11-2, the J call TRBJ2-1; possible D gene TRBD2, 6 bases. V dropped 3 bases and J dropped 4 bases, with 10 bases sitting between them. The germline V gene encodes CDR1 SGHAT and CDR2 FQNNGV. The CDR3 contains 14 residues. The CDR3 bases are TGTGCCAGCAGCTTGTTAGCGGTATACAATGAGCAGTTCTTC. Translated: CASSLLAVYNEQFF.

Concerning this clonotype: A read error may be the cause here, since a much bigger clone is one base away. The chain uses TRBV29-1 and TRBJ2-2; D gene ambiguous. V was trimmed by 2 bases and J by 3 bases, leaving 7 bases between them. The CDR3 spans 13 residues. Per germline, CDR1 SQVTM and CDR2 ANQGSEA. CDR3 DNA sequence: TGCAGCGTTGAAAGGCCATACACCGGGGAGCTGTTTTTT. This gives the protein CSVERPYTGELFF.

On this clonotype itself: Because the CDR3 is missing its conserved closing phenylalanine or tryptophan, this is likely a read error. This chain joins TRBV28 and TRBJ1-5; D is uncertain. The CDR3 has 12 residues. Germline assignment: CDR1 MDHEN and CDR2 SYDVKM. The V end lost 5 bases, the J end lost 6 bases, and 8 bases lay between the germline ends. The chain's CDR3 is CASSPPTQPQHI. Here the CDR3 DNA reads TGTGCCAGCAGTCCTCCCACTCAGCCCCAGCATATT.

This clonotype was counted once. CDR3 amino acids: CASSYGSNGVQYF. CDR3 bases: TGTGCCAGCAGTTACGGGTCCAACGGGGTGCAGTACTTC. This sequence joins TRBV6-5 and TRBJ2-7, with D perhaps matching TRBD2 (5 bases). Germline assignment: CDR1 MNHEY and CDR2 SVGAGI. V was shortened by 2 bases and J by 9 bases, with 14 bases between the two germline ends. The CDR3 contains 13 residues.

This clonotype has more than one count but fewer than ten. This sequence joins TRBV13 and TRBJ2-2; TRBD2 agrees at 10 bases. Germline values: CDR1 PRHDT, CDR2 FYEKMQ (reference sequence). CDR3 length: 14 residues. V was clipped by 7 bases and J by 7 bases; unmatched bases: 6. CDR3 sequence (DNA): TGTGCCAGCACCACCGGACTAGCGGTCGGGGAGCTGTTTTTT. This gives the protein CASTTGLAVGELFF. Based on the CDR3 plus reference TRBV13 and TRBJ2-2, the full variable domain is AAGVIQSPRHLIKEKRETATLKCYPIPRHDTVYWYQQGPGQDPQFLISFYEKMQSDKGSIPDRFSAQQFSDYHSELNMSSLELGDSALYFCASTTGLAVGELFFGEGSRLTVL.

The rearrangement links TRBV27 to TRBJ1-6; unclear D gene. This CDR3 is 14 amino acids long. V lost 2 bases to trimming and J lost 7 bases, with 9 bases between them. CDR1 is MNHEY, CDR2 SMNVEV, per germline (reference sequence). The CDR3 is CASSLDTTNSPLHF. The CDR3 DNA sequence: TGTGCCAGCAGTTTAGACACGACAAATTCACCCCTCCACTTT.

About this clonotype itself: One junction end disagrees with the germline gene, perhaps due to a read error. The chain recombines TRBV28 with TRBJ2-7; D is possibly TRBD2 (6 bases). Germline V gives CDR1 MDHEN, CDR2 SYDVKM. CDR3 length: 14 amino acids. The CDR3 region is CTSSPRGSGYEQYF. For the CDR3, the DNA is TGTACCAGCAGTCCCCGGGGTAGCGGCTACGAGCAGTACTTC.

This clonotype was recorded a few times. The chain couples TRBV7-8 to TRBJ1-2; 7 bases fit TRBD1. The length of the CDR3 is 15 residues. V was pared by 1 base and J by 4 bases, with 6 bases of the junction left unmatched. The germline V gene has CDR1 SGHVS and CDR2 FQNEAQ. The CDR3 here is CASSLGGQNFYGYTF. In DNA form, the CDR3 reads TGTGCCAGCAGCTTAGGGGGACAGAACTTCTATGGCTACACCTTC.

The gene calls are TRBV6-2 or TRBV6-3 and TRBJ2-7, with a possible D match to TRBD2 (6 bases). The CDR3 runs to 15 residues. V was cut by 3 bases and J by 5 bases, with 17 bases left in between. The germline gives CDR1 MNHEY, CDR2 SVGEGT. The CDR3 region is CASSYEREFTDEQYF. Written as DNA, the CDR3 is TGTGCCAGCAGTTATGAACGGGAGTTTACCGACGAGCAGTACTTC.

This clonotype showed up just a few times. The CDR3 bases are TGTGCCAGCAGCGCTTTCAATCGAGATACGCAGTATTTT. This gives the protein CASSAFNRDTQYF. V gene TRBV13 combines with J gene TRBJ2-3; D ambiguous. CDR1 and CDR2 (germline): PRHDT, FYEKMQ (reference sequence). Trimming took off 5 bases at V and 5 bases at J, with 11 bases between the two ends. CDR3 length equals 13 residues.

The sample holds a few counts of this clonotype. V is TRBV7-2 and J is TRBJ1-1; possible D gene TRBD1, 5 bases. The germline CDR1 and CDR2 sequences are SGHTA and FQGNSA. The CDR3 is 23 amino acids. With 5 bases removed from V and 3 bases from J, the gap between germline ends came to 40 bases. Here the CDR3 reads CASSANPLVLGREVSSMYTEAFF. The CDR3 coding sequence is TGTGCCAGCAGCGCCAACCCCCTCGTTTTGGGACGTGAAGTATCATCAATGTACACTGAAGCTTTCTTT.

At least ten counts were recorded for this clonotype. The chain recombines TRBV28 with TRBJ2-3; D is unclear. This CDR3 has 15 amino acids. Germline V gene sequence: CDR1 MDHEN, CDR2 SYDVKM. The ends were cut back, 0 bases at V and 2 bases at J, with 9 bases in the middle. The DNA of the CDR3 is TGTGCCAGCAGTTTATGGGGGTCCGACACAGATACGCAGTATTTT. It encodes CASSLWGSDTDTQYF.

The V and J genes are TRBV4-3 and TRBJ2-7; tentative D call: TRBD2 (5 bases). Germline V CDR1 and CDR2: LGHNA, YSLEER. The V end was cut by 5 bases, the J end by 4 bases, with 15 bases between. This CDR3 spans 14 amino acids. CDR3 residues: CASSEGRTGYEQYF. CDR3 coding DNA: TGCGCCAGCAGCGAGGGAAGAACGGGATACGAGCAGTACTTC.